The entry that follows covers one TCR beta chain sequence. The antigen is undetermined. The sample belongs to a study of STAT5B mutations in CD4+ large granular lymphocyte leukemia. Sequencing was at survey level. As processed by the authors: The detection floor for productive clonotype frequency was 2.59 x 10-5. Only in-frame clones appear in the TCRdb table, and some are missing; sequencing was by immunoSEQ multiplex PCR. V and J calls and clone size follow that table, whereas D and trimming were derived from the DNA. The sample shows under 35,000 clones, approximately 91% of them seen only once. Findings of the study overall: Without putative leukemic clones, patient CD4-sorted repertoires remained more clonal than healthy CD4+ repertoires.

This CDR3 contains 15 residues. The germline V gene encodes CDR1 SEHNR and CDR2 FQNEAQ (reference sequence). Germline trimming cut 9 bases from V and 2 bases from J; bases unmatched to any gene: 6. The rearrangement joins TRBV7-9 to TRBJ2-6; 8 nucleotides align to TRBD1. The sequence derives from a human donor in good health. Sequencing was carried out using CD4+ T cells from blood buffy coats. The CDR3 protein is CASIARGPGANVLTF. CDR3 bases: TGTGCCAGTATCGCCAGGGGGCCTGGGGCCAACGTCCTGACTTTC.